The 29 T cell receptor beta chains presented below share a single source sample, sequenced in a study of OX40 agonist ivuxolimab in advanced cancers. Repertoires were generated with immunoSEQ multiplex PCR, while TCRdb's copy carries only in-frame clones and drops some. The profile shows more than 75,000 clones, about 88% of them singletons. The sequencing here drew on CD4+ or CD8+ T cells sorted from blood, taken in a trial of the OX40 agonist ivuxolimab. These receptors came from an adult with an advanced solid tumor such as melanoma, head and neck, liver or kidney cancer.

The chain has TRBV29-1 and TRBJ2-1, with TRBD2 matching over 7 bases. CDR1 is SQVTM and CDR2 is ANQGSEA in the germline V gene. CDR3 length equals 17 residues. Trimming at V came to 7 bases and at J to 2 bases, leaving 17 bases not matched to a gene. The CDR3 loop reads CSAAGEGGGRTYNEQFF. CDR3 nucleotides: TGCAGCGCCGCTGGAGAGGGCGGGGGAAGGACCTACAATGAGCAGTTCTTC.

This sequence joins TRBV6-5 and TRBJ2-4; a possible D gene is TRBD1 (6 bases). V lost 4 bases and J 7 bases, leaving 14 bases between the germline ends. CDR1 MNHEY and CDR2 SVGAGI come from the germline V gene. The CDR3 sequence is 14 residues long. The chain's CDR3 is CASSFGQPVNIQYF. CDR3 nucleotide sequence: TGTGCCAGCAGTTTTGGACAGCCGGTGAACATTCAGTACTTC.

This clone was observed many times. J is TRBJ2-6 and V is TRBV6-1; no reliable D call. Germline CDR1 reads MNHNS; CDR2 reads SASEGT. Trimming cost V 2 bases and J 0 bases, with 5 bases left between them. The CDR3 is 15 amino acids. CDR3 protein: CASSEFDSGANVLTF. The CDR3 coding sequence is TGTGCCAGCAGTGAATTTGACTCTGGGGCCAACGTCCTGACTTTC.

The chain couples TRBV4-3 to TRBJ2-1; 8 bases are a match to TRBD2. There are 15 residues in the CDR3. Germline V gives CDR1 LGHNA, CDR2 YSLEER. Losses at the gene ends were 4 bases for V and 3 bases for J; bases not matched to a gene: 5. CDR3 residues: CASSPRAGDYNEQFF. Written as DNA, the CDR3 is TGCGCCAGCAGCCCGAGAGCGGGAGACTACAATGAGCAGTTCTTC.

This sequence joins TRBV28 and TRBJ2-7, with 9 bases lining up with TRBD2. The V gene's germline CDR1 is MDHEN and CDR2 SYDVKM. Trimming cost V 4 bases and J 5 bases; bases outside gene matches: 12. CDR3 length equals 16 residues. The CDR3 DNA reads TGTGCCAGCAGTTCCTGGAGGGCTAGCGGGACCCACGAGCAGTACTTC. Residues: CASSSWRASGTHEQYF.

The rearrangement links TRBV29-1 to TRBJ2-1; the D gene is possibly TRBD2 (5 bases). The V gene's germline CDR1 is SQVTM and CDR2 ANQGSEA. With 5 bases removed from V and 8 bases from J, the gap between germline ends came to 16 bases. This CDR3 is built from 13 residues. The CDR3 DNA sequence: TGCAGCGTTAGGACGGGATGGGAAGATGAGCAGTTCTTC. It translates to CSVRTGWEDEQFF.

This chain links TRBV6-4 with TRBJ2-1; TRBD2 aligns across 9 bases. V lost 5 bases and J lost 6; bases outside the gene matches: 5. The CDR3 spans 14 residues. CDR1 and CDR2 (germline): MRHNA, SNTAGT. This chain's CDR3 is CASSPGSGSNEQFF. The CDR3 DNA reads as TGTGCCAGCAGTCCAGGTAGCGGGAGCAATGAGCAGTTCTTC.

The chain couples TRBV18 to TRBJ1-3; D remains ambiguous. The CDR3 is 17 residues long. Between the trimmed V and J ends, which lost 0 bases and 4 bases, there was a span of 16 bases. Per the germline V gene, CDR1 is KGHSH and CDR2 is LQKENI. The CDR3 sequence is CASSPPAPGRSGNTIYF. The DNA for the CDR3 is TGTGCCAGCTCACCACCGGCCCCGGGGAGGTCGGGAAACACCATATATTTT. Full variable domain (rest looked up from reference TRBV18 and TRBJ1-3): NAGVMQNPRHLVRRRGQEARLRCSPMKGHSHVYWYRQLPEEGLKFMVYLQKENIIDESGMPKERFSAEFPKEGPSILRIQQVVRGDSAAYFCASSPPAPGRSGNTIYFGEGSWLTVV.

The chain is built from TRBV13 and TRBJ2-7; possible D gene TRBD1, 6 bases. V was shortened by 6 bases and J by 7 bases, with 16 bases between the two germline ends. This CDR3 comprises 13 residues. The germline gives CDR1 PRHDT, CDR2 FYEKMQ (reference sequence). The CDR3 is CASRIWTVDEQYV. The CDR3 region has the DNA TGTGCCAGCAGAATTTGGACAGTGGATGAGCAGTACGTC.

V is TRBV6-1 and J is TRBJ1-4, with D uncertain. Germline loops: CDR1 MNHNS, CDR2 SASEGT. The CDR3 length is 15 residues. V dropped 0 bases and J dropped 7 bases, with 12 bases sitting between them. This chain's CDR3 is CASSEAGRSAEKLFF. In DNA, the CDR3 is TGTGCCAGCAGTGAAGCGGGCAGGAGCGCTGAAAAACTGTTTTTT.

The DNA of the CDR3 is TGCGCCAGCAGCTTGGTTGCTAGCGGAGGGGGAGATACGCAGTATTTT. Its protein is CASSLVASGGGDTQYF. The rearrangement joins TRBV5-1 to TRBJ2-3; possibly TRBD2 for D (7 bases). The V gene lost 0 bases and the J gene lost 5 bases, with 16 bases spanning the gap. The CDR3 is made up of 16 amino acids. CDR1 and CDR2 from the germline V gene are SGHRS and YFSETQ.

This chain connects TRBV6-5 to TRBJ2-3; 14 bases agree with TRBD2. Germline loops: CDR1 MNHEY, CDR2 SVGAGI. Trimming at V came to 2 bases and at J to 5 bases, leaving 3 bases not matched to a gene. CDR3 length: 16 residues. CDR3: CASSYRLAGGQDTQYF. In nucleotides, the CDR3 is TGTGCCAGCAGTTACAGACTAGCGGGAGGGCAAGATACGCAGTATTTT.

The chain is built from TRBV2 and TRBJ2-5, with TRBD2 as a possible D gene (5 bases). This CDR3 is 14 amino acids long. In germline, CDR1 is SNHLY, CDR2 FYNNEI. V lost 6 bases to trimming and J lost 5 bases, with 16 bases between them. The CDR3 spells CASSPRTPRETQYF. CDR3 DNA: TGTGCCAGCAGCCCTCGGACTCCCCGGGAGACCCAGTACTTC.

In this sample, this clone turned up a few times. This chain uses TRBV29-1 with TRBJ2-1; 13 bases map to TRBD2. Trimming at V came to 6 bases and at J to 5 bases, leaving 7 bases not matched to a gene. CDR1 SQVTM and CDR2 ANQGSEA come from the germline V gene. There are 15 residues in the CDR3. This CDR3 reads CSVDGTSGKNNEQFF. CDR3 nucleotide sequence: TGCAGCGTCGATGGGACTAGCGGGAAAAACAATGAGCAGTTCTTC.

The chain joins TRBV6-6 to TRBJ1-1; TRBD1 matches at 7 bases. The V and J ends lost 4 bases and 11 bases, in that order; junction bases with no gene match: 13. The CDR3 has 14 amino acids. Looked up from germline, CDR1 is MNHNY and CDR2 is SVGAGI (reference sequence). This CDR3 is CASSSGTAFLRAFF. In nucleotides, the CDR3 is TGTGCCAGCAGTTCGGGGACAGCCTTCTTGCGCGCTTTCTTT.

The rearrangement joins TRBV11-2 to TRBJ1-2, with a tentative D call TRBD1 (5 bases). V was clipped by 3 bases and J by 4 bases, with 12 bases between them. The V gene's germline CDR1 is SGHAT and CDR2 FQNNGV. The CDR3 totals 14 residues. CDR3 loop: CASSFGGSTYGYTF. CDR3 nucleotides: TGTGCCAGCAGCTTTGGGGGGAGTACCTATGGCTACACCTTC. Using reference TRBV11-2 and TRBJ1-2 for the parts outside the CDR3, the full variable domain is EAGVAQSPRYKIIEKRQSVAFWCNPISGHATLYWYQQILGQGPKLLIQFQNNGVVDDSQLPKDRFSAERLKGVDSTLKIQPAKLEDSAVYLCASSFGGSTYGYTFGSGTRLTVV.

This clone was counted between two and nine times. The chain links TRBV6-1 to TRBJ2-7; 10 bases line up with TRBD2. Losses at the gene ends were 4 bases for V and 1 base for J; bases not matched to a gene: 4. The CDR3 consists of 15 residues. Per the germline V gene, CDR1 is MNHNS and CDR2 is SASEGT. CDR3 DNA: TGTGCCAGCAGTGCGCTAGCGGGAGAGTCCTACGAGCAGTACTTC. Amino acids: CASSALAGESYEQYF.

This chain uses TRBV27 with TRBJ1-5; no clear D. V dropped 5 bases and J dropped 5 bases, with 16 bases sitting between them. Germline V gives CDR1 MNHEY, CDR2 SMNVEV (reference sequence). The CDR3 spans 15 residues. The CDR3 DNA reads TGTGCCAGCAGTCGAAAGACGGGGAGAGATCAGCCCCAGCATTTT. This codes for CASSRKTGRDQPQHF.

The V call is TRBV14, the J call TRBJ2-1; maybe TRBD2 (5 bases). V shed 3 bases and J shed 9 bases, with 12 bases lying between them. This CDR3 is 13 amino acids long. Germline V CDR1 and CDR2: SGHDN, FVKESK. CDR3 coding DNA: TGTGCCAGCAGCCAGTGGGTTCGGGGTGAGCAGTTCTTC. Encoded protein: CASSQWVRGEQFF.

The chain is built from TRBV2 and TRBJ2-3, with TRBD2 matching over 7 bases. V trimming: 7 bases; J trimming: 4 bases; junction bases outside the gene matches: 14. This CDR3 region has 16 residues. The germline CDR1 and CDR2 sequences are SNHLY and FYNNEI. DNA for the CDR3: TGTGCCAGCAAGCCGGGGCTAGCGGTGGGCCCAGATACGCAGTATTTT. Its protein is CASKPGLAVGPDTQYF.

This chain connects TRBV6-4 to TRBJ2-1; the match to TRBD2 covers 13 bases. The V gene's germline CDR1 is MRHNA and CDR2 SNTAGT. Unmatched junction bases numbered 0, after V lost 4 bases and J lost 3 bases. The CDR3 runs 15 residues. CDR3 bases: TGTGCCAGCAGTGGGACTAGCGGGGGCTACAATGAGCAGTTCTTC. Protein product: CASSGTSGGYNEQFF.

This chain uses TRBV7-6 with TRBJ1-1; no clear D. Germline assignment: CDR1 SGHVS and CDR2 FNYEAQ. This CDR3 is 13 amino acids long. Trimming took 2 bases from V and 7 from J, leaving 11 bases between them. This chain's CDR3 is CASSLRVASEAFF. The CDR3 DNA is TGTGCCAGCAGCTTACGAGTCGCCAGTGAAGCTTTCTTT. Full variable domain (outside the CDR3, taken from reference TRBV7-6 and TRBJ1-1): GAGVSQSPRYKVTKRGQDVALRCDPISGHVSLYWYRQALGQGPEFLTYFNYEAQQDKSGLPNDRFSAERPEGSISTLTIQRTEQRDSAMYRCASSLRVASEAFFGQGTRLTVV.

The chain links TRBV27 to TRBJ1-1; 7 positions match TRBD1. This CDR3 is 15 amino acids long. The germline V gene has CDR1 MNHEY and CDR2 SMNVEV (reference sequence). V lost 5 bases and J lost 5; bases outside the gene matches: 11. CDR3 nucleotide sequence: TGTGCCAGCAGTCACGACTTCGACAGGGCGACTGAAGCTTTCTTT. Translated: CASSHDFDRATEAFF.

V is TRBV28 and J is TRBJ1-6; 8 bases are a match to TRBD1. This CDR3 is built from 12 residues. After removal of 10 bases from V and 8 bases from J, the junction contained 4 bases not matched to a gene. Per germline, CDR1 MDHEN and CDR2 SYDVKM. CDR3 coding DNA: TGTGCCACCGGACAGGGTGATTCACCCCTCCACTTT. Its translation is CATGQGDSPLHF.

The rearrangement joins TRBV30 to TRBJ2-7; tentatively, D is TRBD1 or TRBD2 (7 bases each). The ends were cut back, 2 bases at V and 6 bases at J, with 17 bases in the middle. Germline V gene sequence: CDR1 GTSNPN, CDR2 SVGIG (reference sequence). The CDR3 sequence is 14 residues long. In DNA form, the CDR3 reads TGTGCCTGGAGTTCAGGGGGGGAGACTATCGAGCAGTACGTC. It codes for CAWSSGGETIEQYV.

The chain recombines TRBV7-9 with TRBJ1-5; D not resolved. V lost 5 bases to trimming and J lost 1 base, with 6 bases between them. Per germline, CDR1 SEHNR and CDR2 FQNEAQ (reference sequence). The CDR3 is 13 amino acids. CDR3 sequence: CASSARSNQPQHF. The CDR3 DNA reads TGTGCCAGCAGCGCCCGGAGCAATCAGCCCCAGCATTTT.

This clone was recorded a few times. The chain employs TRBV10-3 and TRBJ1-5; the D is unclear. Per germline, CDR1 ENHRY and CDR2 SYGVKD. Deletions cut 6 bases from V and 3 bases from J, with 24 bases between. The CDR3 sequence is 18 residues long. The CDR3 spells CAISAVGLGEGDNQPQHF. CDR3 coding DNA: TGTGCCATCAGCGCAGTGGGCCTGGGTGAGGGAGACAATCAGCCCCAGCATTTT.

The chain couples TRBV4-3 to TRBJ2-1, with 7 bases matching TRBD1. J was trimmed by 2 bases and V by 0 bases; bases with no gene match: 4. CDR1 is LGHNA and CDR2 is YSLEER in the germline V gene. This CDR3 is 16 amino acids long. The CDR3 DNA follows: TGCGCCAGCAGCCAAGAATATGGGACAGCCTACAATGAGCAGTTCTTC. This translates into CASSQEYGTAYNEQFF.

The V and J genes are TRBV4-2 and TRBJ2-1; D might be TRBD1 or TRBD2, each matching 6 bases. The V and J ends lost 7 bases and 9 bases respectively, with 25 bases between them. The germline V gene has CDR1 LGHNA and CDR2 YNFKEQ. This CDR3 has 16 amino acids. In nucleotides, the CDR3 is TGTGCCAGCAACCAGGGAACGGGGGCCTGGGGTTTTGAGCAGTTCTTC. It translates to CASNQGTGAWGFEQFF.